This T cell receptor (beta chain) was captured in a study of blood T cell repertoires in COVID-19 (dated by TCRdb to 2018 to 2021). A note on the overall study: Samples covering the acute and convalescent phases of COVID-19 were provided by collaborators in the United States, Italy and Spain. The material from the prospective study consisted of cDNA or gDNA derived from T cells, B-cell-depleted T cells, or PBMCs. Subjects who had been exposed to COVID-19, were actively infected with it, or had recovered from it provided the deeply sampled blood TCRbeta repertoires that made up the dataset. The repertoires were released in a freely available public database intended as a resource for research on the immune response to SARS-CoV-2. The samples were drawn from the first 160 participants of the ongoing ImmuneRACE study and from 950 to 1,500 subjects provided by 6 global collaborators. The sample metadata nearly always contained a de-identified subject ID, COVID-19 status, age in years and sex. Where available, HLA class I and class II types were obtained from metadata supplied by the sample provider rather than from assay-based typing.

Whole blood was collected in K2EDTA tubes by collaborating institutions according to the institutions' own protocols. Collaborator samples were shipped for TCRbeta analysis as frozen whole blood, isolated PBMCs, or DNA extracted from either sample type. What the study reported, not specific to this receptor: Clinical and demographic metadata were provided uncurated, with the amount varying by source and participant.

The immunoSEQ Assay, a bias-controlled multiplex PCR, was used to amplify TCRbeta CDR3 regions from genomic DNA. The original pipeline was this. Within the assay, amplification of reference gene primers was used to estimate how many nucleated cells each sample contained. Sequence reads were collapsed and filtered to measure the absolute abundance of every unique TCRbeta CDR3 rearrangement. For each sample, productive Simpson clonality was calculated as the square root of Simpson's diversity index over productive rearrangements. The table was pulled from immuneACCESS by TCRdb, which kept in-frame rearrangements only. Such tables lose some clones; where checked, under half of the loss comes from unresolved V genes, and the rest has no known cause. Clonal size and the V and J genes are those of that table, whereas D and trimming came from the DNA. This sample is represented by over 90,000 clones; 86% of them were singletons. Over 10% of the sample belongs to the ten largest clones.

V loses 5 bases of germline sequence and J loses 6 bases, and the interval between the two ends is 14 bases. The CDR3 sequence holds 12 residues, the cysteine and phenylalanine included. Of the read, only the CDR3 DNA is kept; its 36 bases are in frame from base 1. In the germline V gene, CDR1 corresponds to SQVTM and CDR2 to ANQGSEA. On this clone itself: The target of this receptor is not known. Base quality data are lacking; no much larger clone is found one base away.

This sequence was found in a woman in her sixties in a cohort sampled during active or convalescent COVID-19. What was sequenced was peripheral blood. The chain links TRBV29-1 with TRBJ2-7, and the D gene may be TRBD2, 5 bases matching. The CDR3 is CSVRSDSTEQYF. The DNA sequence is given as TGCAGCGTTAGGTCGGACTCCACCGAGCAGTACTTC.